This note documents a single T cell receptor (beta chain) sequence. This same CDR3 is encoded by further DNA sequences in the sample. V lost 3 bases to trimming and J lost 1 base; unmatched junction nucleotides: 1. Germline CDR1 SEHNR, CDR2 FQNEAQ (reference sequence). This CDR3 is built from 14 residues. The data originate from a study of blood T cell repertoires in COVID-19. Study context: Samples of COVID-19 (acute and convalescent) were obtained from the United States, Italy and Spain. PBMCs, B-cell-depleted T cells, or T cells were the source of the cDNA or gDNA that made up the material.

Methods used by the authors: Reference gene primer amplification yielded estimated nucleated cell counts. Profiled with immunoSEQ multiplex PCR; TCRdb holds only in-frame clones, not every one. V, J and clone size are those of that table, while D and trimming were read from the DNA. The sample includes approximately 230,000 clones, 70% to 90% seen only once; the top ten take roughly 6.7%. While infection was still active, Seattle patients were enrolled and then followed longitudinally. The TCR sequence derives from a woman between 25 and 40 years old with COVID-19, enrolled during active disease. The chain combines TRBV7-9 with TRBJ1-1; 8 bases map to TRBD1. The sequenced sample was peripheral blood. The CDR3 loop reads CASSLGQANTEAFF. In DNA, the CDR3 is TGTGCCAGCAGCTTGGGACAGGCGAACACTGAAGCTTTCTTT.